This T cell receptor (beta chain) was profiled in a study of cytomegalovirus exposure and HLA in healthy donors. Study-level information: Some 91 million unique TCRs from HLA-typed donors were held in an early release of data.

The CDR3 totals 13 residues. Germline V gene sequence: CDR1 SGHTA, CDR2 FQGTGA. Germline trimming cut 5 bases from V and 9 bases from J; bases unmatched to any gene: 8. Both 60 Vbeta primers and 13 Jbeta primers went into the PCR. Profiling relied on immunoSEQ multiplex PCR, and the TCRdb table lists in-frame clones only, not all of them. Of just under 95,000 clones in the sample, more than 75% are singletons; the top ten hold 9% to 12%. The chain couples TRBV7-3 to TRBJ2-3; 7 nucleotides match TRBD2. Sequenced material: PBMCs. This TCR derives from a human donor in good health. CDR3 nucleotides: TGTGCCAGCAGCCCGGGGGAGCGGGGAACGCAGTATTTT. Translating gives CASSPGERGTQYF.